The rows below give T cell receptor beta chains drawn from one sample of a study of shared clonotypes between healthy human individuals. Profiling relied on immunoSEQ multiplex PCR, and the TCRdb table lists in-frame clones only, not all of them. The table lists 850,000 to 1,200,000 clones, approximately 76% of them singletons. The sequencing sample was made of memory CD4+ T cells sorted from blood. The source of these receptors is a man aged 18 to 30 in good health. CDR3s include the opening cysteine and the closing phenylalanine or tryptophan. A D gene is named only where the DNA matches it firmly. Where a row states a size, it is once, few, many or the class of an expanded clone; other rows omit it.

TGTGCCAGCGGAGGCCGGGACAGAAACTACTATGGCTACACCTTC	CASGGRDRNYYGYTF	TRBV7-3	TRBJ1-2	NA	TRBD1
TGTGCTAGCAGCATCGGACTAGACCAAGAGACCCAGTACTTC	CASSIGLDQETQYF	TRBV7-7	TRBJ2-5	NA	TRBD2
TGTGCCAGCTCACCACCGAATAGGGGTAAGGCTTTCTTT	CASSPPNRGKAFF	TRBV18	TRBJ1-1	many	NA
TGTGCCAGCCGATCCGCCGGGGCAGGGGATGAAAAACTGTTTTTT	CASRSAGAGDEKLFF	TRBV28	TRBJ1-4	once	NA
TGTGCTAGTGTCCGCGGGGTGAACACTGAAGCTTTCTTT	CASVRGVNTEAFF	TRBV12-5	TRBJ1-1	few	NA
TGCGCCAGCAGTCAATCTATAGCGGATGGAGATGGCTACACCTTC	CASSQSIADGDGYTF	TRBV23-1	TRBJ1-2	NA	NA
TGTACCAGCAGCTCGGGACTAGCGGCTAGGTGGGAGACCCAGTACTTC	CTSSSGLAARWETQYF	TRBV7-2	TRBJ2-5	NA	TRBD2
TGTGCCAGCAGTTTATCTGTTAGGGATTCACCCCTCCACTTT	CASSLSVRDSPLHF	TRBV2	TRBJ1-6	few	NA
TGTGCCAGCTCACCACCATCTGGGTCTGGCTACGAGCAGTACTTC	CASSPPSGSGYEQYF	TRBV18	TRBJ2-7	NA	NA
TGTGCCTGGACCGCCTCCCTCTCCTACAATGAGCAGTTCTTC	CAWTASLSYNEQFF	TRBV30	TRBJ2-1	NA	NA
TGTGCCAGCAGCCCCTTCCGTGGACTAGCGGGAAATGAGCAGTTCTTC	CASSPFRGLAGNEQFF	TRBV7-6	TRBJ2-1	once	TRBD2
TGTGCCAGCAGCGACGACCGGTACAATGAGCAGTTCTTC	CASSDDRYNEQFF	TRBV5-4	TRBJ2-1	NA	NA
TGTGCCAGCCGGGACAGGGCCTACAATGAGCAGTTCTTC	CASRDRAYNEQFF	TRBV6-1	TRBJ2-1	NA	TRBD1
TGTGCCAGCAGTTCGACTAGCGGCAGCTCCTACGAGCAGTACTTC	CASSSTSGSSYEQYF	TRBV6-6	TRBJ2-7	once	TRBD2
TGTGCCAGCAGCTCGGGATATCAAGAGACCCAGTACTTC	CASSSGYQETQYF	TRBV7-6	TRBJ2-5	once	NA
TGTGCCAGCAGCTTAGGGAGGGCGGACTACGAGCAGTACTTC	CASSLGRADYEQYF	TRBV7-2	TRBJ2-7	NA	NA
TGTGCCTCCGGCCTGAACGAGCAGTACTTC	CASGLNEQYF	TRBV30	TRBJ2-7	NA	NA
TGTGCCAGCAGTTTTTTGGGAAAACTGTTTTTT	CASSFLGKLFF	TRBV28	TRBJ1-4	NA	NA
TGTGCCAGCAGCTGGCGGGACTTCACAGATACGCAGTATTTT	CASSWRDFTDTQYF	TRBV7-8	TRBJ2-3	NA	NA
TGTGCCAGCAGTTCGGGACAGACTAACTATGGCTACACCTTC	CASSSGQTNYGYTF	TRBV6-6	TRBJ1-2	NA	TRBD1
TGTGCCAGCAGTCTCGCCAACGTCCTGACTTTC	CASSLANVLTF	TRBV28	TRBJ2-6	NA	NA
TGTGCCAGCACCTCAGGGGGCGGGGGGAACATTCAGTACTTC	CASTSGGGGNIQYF	TRBV6-5	TRBJ2-4	few	NA
TGTGCCTACTTGGGGCAGAGGATCAGAACAGATACGCAGTATTTT	CAYLGQRIRTDTQYF	TRBV30	TRBJ2-3	NA	NA
TGCAGCGCTTCAGGGGGGCCACTCTCCCAAGAGACCCAGTACTTC	CSASGGPLSQETQYF	TRBV29-1	TRBJ2-5	NA	NA
TGTGCCAGCAGCGCCAAACCCCGGGGCATCGCAACTAATGAAAAACTGTTTTTT	CASSAKPRGIATNEKLFF	TRBV5-6	TRBJ1-4	NA	NA
TGTGCCAGCAGCAGGGGGTTTGGCACTGAAGCTTTCTTT	CASSRGFGTEAFF	TRBV6-5	TRBJ1-1	NA	TRBD1
TGTGCCATCAGTGAGTCGTGGGGGGCAAGCACAGATACGCAGTATTTT	CAISESWGASTDTQYF	TRBV10-3	TRBJ2-3	once	NA
TGTGCCAGCAGCTCCCCGGGACAGGGGAACACCGGGGAGCTGTTTTTT	CASSSPGQGNTGELFF	TRBV5-4	TRBJ2-2	few	TRBD1
TGCGCCAGCAGCCCGGGACATGTGGGCAATCAGCCCCAGCATTTT	CASSPGHVGNQPQHF	TRBV5-1	TRBJ1-5	NA	NA
TGTGCCAGCAGCCCCGCAGCGGGGGGAACCTACGAGCAGTACTTC	CASSPAAGGTYEQYF	TRBV7-2	TRBJ2-7	NA	TRBD2
TGTGCCAGCAGCCTGGGGACAGGGGACAGTAACAATGAGCAGTTCTTC	CASSLGTGDSNNEQFF	TRBV5-6	TRBJ2-1	NA	TRBD1
TGTGCCTCCACGGGGAGCCACGCAATAGATACGCAGTATTTT	CASTGSHAIDTQYF	TRBV30	TRBJ2-3	NA	NA
TGTGCCAGCAGCCGACAGTCAATTAGCTCCTACGAGCAGTACTTC	CASSRQSISSYEQYF	TRBV6-5	TRBJ2-7	NA	NA
TGTGCCAGCAGCAAGCGGGAGTCCACAGATACGCAGTATTTT	CASSKRESTDTQYF	TRBV6-6	TRBJ2-3	NA	TRBD2
TGTGCCAGCACCCAGGGACAGGGTGTCTACAATGAGCAGTTCTTC	CASTQGQGVYNEQFF	TRBV6-1	TRBJ2-1	NA	TRBD1
TGTGCCAGCAGCCTCGGACAGGCTAATAATGAGCAGTTCTTC	CASSLGQANNEQFF	TRBV7-2	TRBJ2-1	NA	TRBD1
TGTGCCAGTAGACGTGGGGCAGGGGGCACCGGGGAGCTGTTTTTT	CASRRGAGGTGELFF	TRBV19	TRBJ2-2	few	TRBD1
TGTGCCAGCAGTGGCCCTAGCGGGGGAATCGGATATACGCAGTATTTT	CASSGPSGGIGYTQYF	TRBV6-1	TRBJ2-3	NA	TRBD2
TGTGCCAGCAGTTACTCGGGACGGGCGCAAGAGACCCAGTACTTC	CASSYSGRAQETQYF	TRBV6-6	TRBJ2-5	NA	NA
TGTGCCAGCAGCAATCAATGCAGCCTCTATGGCTACACCTTC	CASSNQCSLYGYTF	TRBV21-1	TRBJ1-2	NA	NA
TGTGCCAGCAGCCCGGACTCCAACTATGGCTACACCTTC	CASSPDSNYGYTF	TRBV11-1	TRBJ1-2	NA	NA
TGTGCCAGCAGCTTGTACGGCAGCAATCAGCCCCAGCATTTT	CASSLYGSNQPQHF	TRBV5-6	TRBJ1-5	few	NA
TGTGCCAGCAGTCCCGGGGGGACAGGGGGCTTCGGGGGCAATCAGCCCCAGCATTTT	CASSPGGTGGFGGNQPQHF	TRBV28	TRBJ1-5	few	TRBD1
TGTGCCAGTAGTACCCGTTTAGGCCTCGACACCTTC	CASSTRLGLDTF	TRBV19	TRBJ1-2	few	NA
TGCGCCAGCAGCTTGACAGGGCAACCGCGGGAGCAGTACTTC	CASSLTGQPREQYF	TRBV5-1	TRBJ2-7	NA	NA
TGTGCCAGTAGCGGACTAGCGGGAGCCAATCCCTACGAGCAGTACTTC	CASSGLAGANPYEQYF	TRBV19	TRBJ2-7	NA	TRBD2
TGTGCCAGCAGTGCGGGACAGAGTTCCTACGAGCAGTACTTC	CASSAGQSSYEQYF	TRBV25-1	TRBJ2-7	many	TRBD1
TGTGCTAGCAGCGCCCAGGCTCCCGGGGAGCTGTTTTTT	CASSAQAPGELFF	TRBV7-7	TRBJ2-2	NA	NA
TGTGCCAGCACTCAACACGGTGACAGGGTACTGAATGGCTACACCTTC	CASTQHGDRVLNGYTF	TRBV27	TRBJ1-2	NA	TRBD1
TGTGCCAGTAGTCGTATTCTCCAGGGCTCGGGGGCCAACGTCCTGACTTTC	CASSRILQGSGANVLTF	TRBV19	TRBJ2-6	NA	NA
TGCGCCAGCAGCACGGGACTAGCGGGAGGCGAGACCCAGTACTTC	CASSTGLAGGETQYF	TRBV5-1	TRBJ2-5	NA	TRBD2
TGTGCCAGCAGTTCCCCTCATAGGGAAGGCTACGAGCAGTACTTC	CASSSPHREGYEQYF	TRBV6-5	TRBJ2-7	once	NA
TGTGCCAGCAGTTTTGACACTCAATATGGCTACACCTTC	CASSFDTQYGYTF	TRBV27	TRBJ1-2	NA	NA
TGCAGCGTTGGTATTGGGTACAGACTAAGCTCTGGGGCCAACGTCCTGACTTTC	CSVGIGYRLSSGANVLTF	TRBV29-1	TRBJ2-6	once	NA
TGTGCCAGGAACACAGATACGCAGTATTTT	CARNTDTQYF	TRBV2	TRBJ2-3	few	NA
TGCGCCAGCAGCCCATCCCCGGCTAGCGATAGGGAGACCCAGTACTTC	CASSPSPASDRETQYF	TRBV5-1	TRBJ2-5	NA	NA
TGCGCCAGCAGCTTGGCCCGGGGCGGCCAAACCTACGAGCAGTACTTC	CASSLARGGQTYEQYF	TRBV5-1	TRBJ2-7	many	NA
TGTGCCAGCAGTCCCTCCGGCCAGACGAGCACTGAAGCTTTCTTT	CASSPSGQTSTEAFF	TRBV25-1	TRBJ1-1	NA	NA
TGTGCCAGCACCAGGACAGGGGGGGGCACAGATACGCAGTATTTT	CASTRTGGGTDTQYF	TRBV9	TRBJ2-3	few	TRBD1
TGTGCCAGCAGCATGGACAGGGGGCAGGACTATGGCTACACCTTC	CASSMDRGQDYGYTF	TRBV5-4	TRBJ1-2	NA	TRBD1